The 2 T cell receptor beta chains below all came from one sample that was sequenced in a study of T cell responses to AZD1222 COVID-19 vaccine. Using immunoSEQ multiplex PCR, the repertoire was profiled, and TCRdb retains in-frame clones only, with some absent. The sample shows around 130,000 clones, 80% to 90% of them seen only once. Sequencing used peripheral blood, obtained on day 0 of AZD1222 vaccination. Receptors originate from an adult in good health.

The J gene is TRBJ1-3, the V gene TRBV7-2, with D hard to call. Trimming removed 6 bases at V and 4 bases at J, with 13 bases between. The CDR3 consists of 14 residues. CDR1 SGHTA and CDR2 FQGNSA come from the germline V gene. CDR3 coding DNA: TGTGCCAGCAGAGCGGCAAATGGAGGAAACACCATATATTTT. Translating gives CASRAANGGNTIYF. Supplemented by reference TRBV7-2 and TRBJ1-3, the full variable domain reads GAGVSQSPSNKVTEKGKDVELRCDPISGHTALYWYRQSLGQGLEFLIYFQGNSAPDKSGLPSDRFSAERTGGSVSTLTIQRTQQEDSAVYLCASRAANGGNTIYFGEGSWLTVV.

The rearrangement uses TRBV28 and TRBJ2-7, with D possibly TRBD1 on 5 matching bases. Trimming removed 6 bases at V and 4 bases at J, with 25 bases between. The CDR3 is 17 residues long. Germline CDR1 MDHEN, CDR2 SYDVKM. DNA for the CDR3: TGTGCCAGCAGCCACCCCGTTGGGGCCTCCCTAGGTTACGAGCAGTACTTC. Translation: CASSHPVGASLGYEQYF.